This record concerns one T cell receptor (beta chain) sequence. This clonotype was recorded many times. Its antigen specificity is not known. Nothing much larger sits one base from this clone, and base qualities are not available. The sample originates from a study of CD8 T cells in ankylosing spondylitis (TCRdb year 2017). Study-wide context: T cell receptor beta repertoires were profiled in healthy donors and ankylosing spondylitis patients so that disease-linked TCR variants could be found. The whole study cohort included about a hundred healthy donors and 25 ankylosing spondylitis patients. Peripheral blood samples were taken, and synovial fluid was additionally collected from ankylosing spondylitis patients. Study-level results and caveats: Some motif variants were previously reported in synovial fluid and blood of reactive arthritis patients, suggesting common disease-initiation mechanisms. According to the report, matched synovial fluid samples from ankylosing spondylitis patients were significantly enriched for the disease-linked clones. Blood from ankylosing spondylitis patients appeared to be characterized by a TCR beta motif made up of several highly homologous amino acid variants. A CD8+ phenotype was shown by the disease-linked clones, which were found at relatively low frequencies in peripheral blood.

Sequencing used an Illumina HiSeq 2500. Quantitative 5'-RACE with molecular barcodes was the method used to prepare the TCR beta libraries. The study's own analysis went as follows. To identify disease-linked TCR variants, a new computational method was used, one built on a probabilistic model of VDJ rearrangement. Using fastp at Q25 and MiXCR, TCRdb reprocessed the public reads and kept productive beta chains. Here each entry gathers all rows of one CDR3 protein and keeps the most common genes and DNA. TCRdb's processing, not the study's, gives the V and J calls here. The sample contains around 180,000 distinct CDR3 sequences, approximately 18% of them found a single time. Around 4.1% of the sample lies in the top ten. Spanning cysteine to phenylalanine, the CDR3 consists of 15 amino acids. The CDR3 DNA has 45 bases and is translated from base 1. CDR1 and CDR2, per the germline V gene (reference sequence), are DFQATT and SNEGSKA. V is pruned by 2 bases and J by 6 bases, leaving 8 bases of the junction without a gene match.

The clonotype comes from a male donor under 30 with ankylosing spondylitis or in good health (not recorded which). Donor details come from another sample of the same person, matched by shared clones. The sequence joins TRBV20-1 to TRBJ2-3, with TRBD1 matching 10 junction bases. Sequencing was carried out using blood, either unsorted or a sorted T cell fraction (not recorded which). The base sequence is TGCAGTGCTAGATATCCGACAGGGGGCAGGGATACGCAGTATTTT. It codes for CSARYPTGGRDTQYF.